Detailed here is one T cell receptor (beta chain). The target antigen is unknown. The sample comes from a study of beta chain features in type 1 diabetes. Findings of the study overall: Insertions were fewer and deletions more numerous at VDJ junctions in type 1 diabetes patients. Moderately but significantly shorter TCRB CDR3s were found in Type 1 diabetes patients in all four CD4+ subsets.

Expressed TCRB transcripts were sequenced because the isolated RNA had all been reverse transcribed beforehand. Profiled with immunoSEQ multiplex PCR; TCRdb holds only in-frame clones, not every one. The sample has hundreds of thousands of clones, approximately 11% seen once. The CDR3 totals 17 residues. Trimming took 0 bases from V and 6 from J, leaving 21 bases between them. Germline CDR1 SGHNT, CDR2 YYREEE (reference sequence). This sequence originates from a man aged 25-45 years with type 1 diabetes. V usage is TRBV5-4 and J usage is TRBJ2-5, with D possibly matching TRBD1 (6 bases). The specimen sequenced was naive CD4+ T cells from blood. The CDR3 region has the DNA TGTGCCAGCAGCTTGGGAGGTTCAGGGGTGGGGAGAAAGACCCAGTACTTC. It encodes CASSLGGSGVGRKTQYF.